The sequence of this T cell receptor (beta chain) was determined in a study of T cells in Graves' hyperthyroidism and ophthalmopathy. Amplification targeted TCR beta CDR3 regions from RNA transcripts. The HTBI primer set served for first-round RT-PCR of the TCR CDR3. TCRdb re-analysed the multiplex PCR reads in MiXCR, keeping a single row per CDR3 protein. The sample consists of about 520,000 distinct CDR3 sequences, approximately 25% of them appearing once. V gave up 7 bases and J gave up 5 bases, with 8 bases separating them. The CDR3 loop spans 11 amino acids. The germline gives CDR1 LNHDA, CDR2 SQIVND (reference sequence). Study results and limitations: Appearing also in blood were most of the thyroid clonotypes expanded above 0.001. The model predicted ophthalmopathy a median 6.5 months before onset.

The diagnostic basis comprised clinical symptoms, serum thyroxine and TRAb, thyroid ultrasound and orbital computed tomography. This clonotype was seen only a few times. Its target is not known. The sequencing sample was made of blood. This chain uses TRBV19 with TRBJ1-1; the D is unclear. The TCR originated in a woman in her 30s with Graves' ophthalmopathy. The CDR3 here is CASTVRTEAFF. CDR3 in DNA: TGTGCCAGTACGGTGCGAACTGAAGCTTTCTTT.